This TCR beta chain was found in a study of blood T cells in healthy people across ages. A second PCR of 7 to 11 cycles used a sample-barcoded 5' primer and a J-beta primer mix. One entry per CDR3 protein results from TCRdb running MiXCR on the 5' RACE reads. The table shows roughly 800,000 distinct CDR3 sequences, with about 62% occurring only once. This CDR3 contains 14 residues. V was trimmed by 7 bases and J by 4 bases, leaving 17 bases between them. CDR1 and CDR2 from the germline V gene are DFQATT and SNEGSKA (reference sequence). The sequenced material came from blood. V is TRBV20-1 and J is TRBJ2-1; a weak D match, TRBD2 (5 bases). This clonotype was sampled from a man younger than 45 in good health. The CDR3 nucleotides are TGCAGTGTCCCCCCGCGGGCCTATTACAATGAGCAGTTCTTC. Amino acid sequence: CSVPPRAYYNEQFF.